This T cell receptor beta chain was found in a study of blood T cell repertoires in COVID-19. Repertoires were generated with immunoSEQ multiplex PCR, while TCRdb's copy carries only in-frame clones and drops some. The sample yields fewer than 150,000 clones, over 65% seen once. Looked up from germline, CDR1 is SGHAT and CDR2 is FQDESV (reference sequence). V gave up 5 bases and J gave up 7 bases; unmatched junction bases: 7. This CDR3 contains 15 residues. The sequenced sample consisted of peripheral blood. The clonotype originates from a man between 65 and 79 years old with acute or convalescent COVID-19. The chain links TRBV11-1 to TRBJ1-4; 10 bases are a match to TRBD1. DNA of the CDR3: TGTGCCAGCAGCAACGGACAGGGGGTATCTGAAAAACTGTTTTTT. Translated, it gives CASSNGQGVSEKLFF.